Listed below are T cell receptor beta chains from one sample, sequenced in a study of blood T cell repertoires in COVID-19. The assay was immunoSEQ multiplex PCR, and TCRdb's table has in-frame clones only and misses some. The sample contains 370,000 or so clones, around 87% of which appear only once. The source material was PBMCs or T cells enriched from blood (not recorded which). Receptors were obtained from a man aged 30 to 39 who had recovered from COVID-19. CDR3s include the opening cysteine and the closing phenylalanine or tryptophan. The order of the fields is J gene, D gene, clone size, V gene, CDR3 protein, CDR3 DNA. A D gene is named only where the DNA matches it firmly. Clone size is not always given. Where it is, it says once, few, many or a class for expanded clones.

>TRBJ2-7|.|.|TRBV12-5
CASGLLLDEQYF
TGTGCTAGTGGTTTACTACTGGACGAGCAGTACTTC
>TRBJ1-1|.|.|TRBV7-9
CASAVTGMSTEAFF
TGTGCCAGCGCAGTAACCGGGATGAGCACTGAAGCTTTCTTT
>TRBJ1-5|.|.|TRBV20-1
CSASQGPNQPQHF
TGCAGTGCTAGTCAGGGGCCCAATCAGCCCCAGCATTTT
>TRBJ2-1|.|.|TRBV29-1
CSLEAKDNEQFF
TGCAGCCTGGAGGCAAAAGACAATGAGCAGTTCTTC
>TRBJ1-5|.|.|TRBV4-2
CASSQEPQDFNQPQHF
TGTGCCAGCAGCCAAGAACCCCAGGATTTCAACCAGCCCCAGCATTTT
>TRBJ2-7|TRBD2|.|TRBV3-1/TRBV3-2
CASSPSGGWNEQYF
TGTGCCAGCAGCCCTTCGGGGGGGTGGAACGAGCAGTACTTC
>TRBJ1-1|TRBD1|.|TRBV13
CASSSGDRVTEAFF
TGTGCCAGCAGCTCCGGGGACAGGGTCACTGAAGCTTTCTTT
>TRBJ1-1|.|few|TRBV19
CASSAALNTEAFF
TGTGCCAGCTCCGCGGCCCTGAACACTGAAGCTTTCTTT
>TRBJ2-5|.|.|TRBV4-1
CASSQEDKFRETQYF
TGCGCCAGCAGCCAAGAGGACAAGTTTCGAGAGACCCAGTACTTC
>TRBJ2-1|TRBD1|.|TRBV9
CASSVGDSYEQFF
TGTGCCAGCAGCGTCGGGGACAGCTATGAGCAGTTCTTC
>TRBJ2-1|TRBD2|.|TRBV9
CASSSPLAGGLYNEQFF
TGTGCCAGCAGCTCACCTCTTGCGGGGGGGCTCTACAATGAGCAGTTCTTC
>TRBJ2-3|.|.|TRBV4-1
CASSQDKQLTDTQYF
TGCGCCAGCAGCCAAGATAAACAGCTCACAGATACGCAGTATTTT
>TRBJ2-7|.|.|TRBV9
CASSGQPGHGYEQYF
TGTGCCAGCAGCGGCCAACCGGGACACGGCTACGAGCAGTACTTC
>TRBJ2-5|TRBD2|.|TRBV7-9
CASSQPVAGGETQYF
TGTGCCAGCAGCCAACCCGTGGCGGGGGGGGAGACCCAGTACTTC
>TRBJ2-3|.|once|TRBV7-9
CASSQLLITDTQYF
TGTGCCAGCAGCCAGCTACTAATCACAGATACGCAGTATTTT
>TRBJ1-5|TRBD1|.|TRBV6-5
CASSAGQGSQPQHF
TGTGCCAGCAGCGCCGGACAGGGCAGTCAGCCCCAGCATTTT
>TRBJ2-3|.|once|TRBV9
CASSGGALDTQYF
TGTGCCAGCAGCGGAGGAGCCCTAGATACGCAGTATTTT
>TRBJ1-1|.|.|TRBV29-1
CSASEGDTEAFF
TGCAGCGCCTCAGAGGGGGACACTGAAGCTTTCTTT
>TRBJ1-2|TRBD1|.|TRBV7-6
CASSPLPGQGAKSQGYTF
TGTGCCAGCAGCCCCCTCCCGGGACAGGGGGCGAAGTCCCAGGGCTACACCTTC
>TRBJ2-7|TRBD1|.|TRBV5-4
CASSRDSYEQYF
TGTGCCAGCAGCAGGGACAGCTACGAGCAGTACTTC
>TRBJ1-6|TRBD1|.|TRBV4-1
CASSPGWGQSNSPLHF
TGCGCCAGCAGCCCCGGCTGGGGACAGTCTAATTCACCCCTCCACTTT
>TRBJ2-7|.|.|TRBV19
CASSNNQAGTRPYEQYF
TGTGCCAGTAGTAATAACCAAGCGGGGACAAGACCCTACGAGCAGTACTTC
>TRBJ1-2|.|.|TRBV7-9
CASSGTVYGYTF
TGTGCCAGCAGCGGTACAGTCTATGGCTACACCTTC
>TRBJ2-1|.|.|TRBV6-5
CASSRGPYNEQFF
TGTGCCAGCAGCAGGGGACCTTACAATGAGCAGTTCTTC
>TRBJ1-2|.|.|TRBV20-1
CSASKVSGSYGYTF
TGCAGTGCTAGTAAGGTTTCGGGGTCCTATGGCTACACCTTC
>TRBJ2-5|.|.|TRBV6-8
CASSYTGAQGVGVGTQYF
TGTGCCAGCAGTTACACTGGGGCTCAAGGGGTAGGCGTTGGGACCCAGTACTTC
>TRBJ2-2|TRBD2|once|TRBV7-3
CASSLSSGGTGELFF
TGTGCCAGCAGCTTAAGTAGCGGGGGGACCGGGGAGCTGTTTTTT
>TRBJ1-6|.|.|TRBV19
CASKERESYNSPLHF
TGTGCCAGTAAGGAGCGGGAATCCTATAATTCACCCCTCCACTTT